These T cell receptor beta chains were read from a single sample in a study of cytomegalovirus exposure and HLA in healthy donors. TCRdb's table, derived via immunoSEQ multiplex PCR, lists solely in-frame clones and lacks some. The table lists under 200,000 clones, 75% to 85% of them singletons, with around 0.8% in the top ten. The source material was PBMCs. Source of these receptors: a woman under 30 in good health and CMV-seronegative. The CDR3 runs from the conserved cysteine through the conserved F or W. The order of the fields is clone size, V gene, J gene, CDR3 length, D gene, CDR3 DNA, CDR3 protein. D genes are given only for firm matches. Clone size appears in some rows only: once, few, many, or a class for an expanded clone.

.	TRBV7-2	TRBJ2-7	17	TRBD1	TGTGCCAGCAGCTTTGCACTGCCCGGGACAGGGGGCGGCGAGCAGTACTTC	CASSFALPGTGGGEQYF
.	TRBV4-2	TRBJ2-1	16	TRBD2	TGTGCCAGCAGCCAAGAGCGGGAGTTGGCCTACAATGAGCAGTTCTTC	CASSQERELAYNEQFF
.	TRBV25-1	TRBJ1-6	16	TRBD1	TGTGCCAGCAGCCGCGACAGGGGGAACAATAATTCACCCCTCCACTTT	CASSRDRGNNNSPLHF
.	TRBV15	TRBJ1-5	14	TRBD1	TGTGCCACCAGCAGAGATCAGGGGGTTCAGCCCCAGCATTTT	CATSRDQGVQPQHF
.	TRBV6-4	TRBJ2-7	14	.	TGTGCCAGCAGGGGAGTTTCTCAAGCCTACGAGCAGTACTTC	CASRGVSQAYEQYF
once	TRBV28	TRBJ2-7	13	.	TGTGCCAGCAGTCCCGGGACTCCATACGAGCAGTACTTC	CASSPGTPYEQYF
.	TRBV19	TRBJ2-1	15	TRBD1	TGTGCCAGTAGGGCAGGGGGCTTTCCCTACAATGAGCAGTTCTTC	CASRAGGFPYNEQFF
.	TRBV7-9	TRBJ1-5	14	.	TGTGCCAGCAGCTTAGGCAGGGGCGATCAGCCCCAGCATTTT	CASSLGRGDQPQHF
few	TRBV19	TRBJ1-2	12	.	TGTGCCAGTAACCGTGGGCGACAAGGCTACACCTTC	CASNRGRQGYTF
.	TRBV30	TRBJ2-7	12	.	TGTGCCTGTCACAACTACACCTACGAGCAGTACTTC	CACHNYTYEQYF
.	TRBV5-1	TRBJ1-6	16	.	TGCGCCAGCAGCCCAAGACAGAGCTCCTATAATTCACCCCTCCACTTT	CASSPRQSSYNSPLHF
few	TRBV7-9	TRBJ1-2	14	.	TGTGCCAGCACCGGAGGCCCTGCTAACTATGGCTACACCTTC	CASTGGPANYGYTF
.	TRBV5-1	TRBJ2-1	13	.	TGCGCCAGCAGCCTAGGATTGAGCAATGAGCAGTTCTTC	CASSLGLSNEQFF
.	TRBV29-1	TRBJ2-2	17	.	TGCAGCGTCACCGAGCCCAGGGGATCGGTGAACACCGGGGAGCTGTTTTTT	CSVTEPRGSVNTGELFF
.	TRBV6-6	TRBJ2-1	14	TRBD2	TGTGCCAGCAGTAGACTAGCGGGAGAGGTTGAGCAGTTCTTC	CASSRLAGEVEQFF
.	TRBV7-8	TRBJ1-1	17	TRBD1	TGTGCCAGCCATAGATTCACAGGGGGCGGTGGGAACACTGAAGCTTTCTTT	CASHRFTGGGGNTEAFF
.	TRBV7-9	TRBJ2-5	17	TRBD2	TGTGCCAGCAGCCCAGCGATTAGCGGGGGGCCTATAGGGACCCAGTACTTC	CASSPAISGGPIGTQYF
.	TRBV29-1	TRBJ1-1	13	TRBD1	TGCAGCGTCCTAGAACAGGGGGACACTGAAGCTTTCTTT	CSVLEQGDTEAFF
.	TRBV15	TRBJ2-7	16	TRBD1	TGTGCCACCAGCAGAGAAGGAGGACAGGGCGTCGACGAGCAGTACTTC	CATSREGGQGVDEQYF
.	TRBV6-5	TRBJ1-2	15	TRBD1	TGTGCCAGCAGTTATCGACAGGGGGCTGGGTATGGCTACACCTTC	CASSYRQGAGYGYTF
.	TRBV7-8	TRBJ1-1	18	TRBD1	TGTGCCCGAACGGCCCCACCGGGACAGGGCTTGTGGGCACGAGAAGCTTTCTTT	CARTAPPGQGLWAREAFF
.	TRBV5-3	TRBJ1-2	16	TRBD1	TGTGCCAGAAGCTCCCCGGACAGGGACCCTGACTATGGCTACACCTTC	CARSSPDRDPDYGYTF
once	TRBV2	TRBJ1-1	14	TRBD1	TGTGCCAGGAGGGGGTACAGGGGGCAGACTGAAGCTTTCTTT	CARRGYRGQTEAFF
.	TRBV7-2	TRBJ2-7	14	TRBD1	TGTGCCAGCAGCCAGGGACAGGGGGCCCTCGAGCAGTACTTC	CASSQGQGALEQYF
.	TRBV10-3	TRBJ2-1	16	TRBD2	TGTGCCATCAGTGACCCTTCGGAGCGGGAGGGGAATGAGCAGTTCTTC	CAISDPSEREGNEQFF
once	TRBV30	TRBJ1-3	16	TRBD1	TGTGCCTGGAGTGTACGCGGGACAGGGGCCGGAAACACCATATATTTT	CAWSVRGTGAGNTIYF
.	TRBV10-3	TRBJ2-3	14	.	TGTGCCATCAGTGAGTCTAGCGGCACAGATACGCAGTATTTT	CAISESSGTDTQYF
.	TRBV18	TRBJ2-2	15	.	TGTGCCAGCTCACCAGTCCACCCTAGAGACGGGGAGCTGTTTTTT	CASSPVHPRDGELFF
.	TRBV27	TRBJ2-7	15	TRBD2	TGTGCCAGCAGGGCGGGGGTCGGGGTTGCCTACGAGCAGTACTTC	CASRAGVGVAYEQYF
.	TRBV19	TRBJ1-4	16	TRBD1	TGTGCCAGTAGTATTGGGCCGGGACAGGCCAATGAAAAACTGTTTTTT	CASSIGPGQANEKLFF
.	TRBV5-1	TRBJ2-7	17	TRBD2	TGCGCCAGCAGTTTTCTACCGACTAGCGGGAGTGGGTACGAGCAGTACTTC	CASSFLPTSGSGYEQYF
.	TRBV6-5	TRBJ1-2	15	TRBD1	TGTGCCAGCAGATCTACCGGGACAGGCTTGGAGGGCTACACCTTC	CASRSTGTGLEGYTF
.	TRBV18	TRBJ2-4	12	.	TGTGCCAGCTCACCACCGGGGGGCATTCAGTACTTC	CASSPPGGIQYF
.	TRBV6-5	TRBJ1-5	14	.	TGTGCCAGCAGTGCGCAGGGATACAATCAGCCCCAGCATTTT	CASSAQGYNQPQHF
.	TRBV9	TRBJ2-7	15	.	TGTGCCAGCAGCGTAGAAGAAGCAGGGTTCTACGAGCAGTACTTC	CASSVEEAGFYEQYF
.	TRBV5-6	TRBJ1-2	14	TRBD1	TGTGCCAGCAGCCCGGGACAGGGGGCGTCCGGCTACACCTTC	CASSPGQGASGYTF
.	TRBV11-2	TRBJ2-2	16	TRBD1	TGTGCCAGCAACTTGGACAGGGGAATGTTCACCGGGGAGCTGTTTTTT	CASNLDRGMFTGELFF
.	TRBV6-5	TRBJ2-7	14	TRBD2	TGTGCCAGCAGTTACGGCGGGAGTGGGTACGAGCAGTACTTC	CASSYGGSGYEQYF
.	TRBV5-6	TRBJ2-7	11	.	TGTGCCAGCAGCTTTATTTACGAGCAGTACTTC	CASSFIYEQYF
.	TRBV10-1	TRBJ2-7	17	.	TGCGCCAGCAGCCATTCAGCTATCACAGGGTTGGATGACGAGCAGTACTTC	CASSHSAITGLDDEQYF
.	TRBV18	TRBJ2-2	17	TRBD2	TGTGCCAGCTCACCTCTACTTAGCGGGAGAGGCGCCGGGGAGCTGTTTTTT	CASSPLLSGRGAGELFF
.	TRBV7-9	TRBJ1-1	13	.	TGTGCCAGCAGTTTACAGTTGAACACTGAAGCTTTCTTT	CASSLQLNTEAFF
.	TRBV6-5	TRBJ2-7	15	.	TGTGCCAGCAGTTACGGTGACATAAACAGCTACGAGCAGTACTTC	CASSYGDINSYEQYF
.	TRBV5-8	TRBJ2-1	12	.	TGTGCCAGCAGACAAGACTACAATGAGCAGTTCTTC	CASRQDYNEQFF
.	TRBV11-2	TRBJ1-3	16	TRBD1	TGTGCCAGCAGCGTTACAGGGGTTAGCTCTGGAAACACCATATATTTT	CASSVTGVSSGNTIYF
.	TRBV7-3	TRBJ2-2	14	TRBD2	TGTGCCACCGCGACTAGCGGCGGGGCCGGGGAGCTGTTTTTT	CATATSGGAGELFF
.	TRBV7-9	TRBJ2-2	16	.	TGTTCCAGCAGCTTGCGGCTACGCGGGGACACCGGGGAGCTGTTTTTT	CSSSLRLRGDTGELFF
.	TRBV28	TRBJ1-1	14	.	TGTGCCAGCAGTTTCGAGGGCATGAACACTGAAGCTTTCTTT	CASSFEGMNTEAFF
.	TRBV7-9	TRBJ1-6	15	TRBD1	TGTGCCAGCAGCTTAGGACCGGGACAGACCTCACCCCTCCACTTT	CASSLGPGQTSPLHF
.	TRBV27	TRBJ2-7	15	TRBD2	TGTGCCAGCAGTTACCGGACTAGCGGTTACTACGAGCAGTACTTC	CASSYRTSGYYEQYF
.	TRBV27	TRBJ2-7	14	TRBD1	TGTGCCAGCAGTTTCTTGGCAGGGGGTAACGAGCAGTACTTC	CASSFLAGGNEQYF
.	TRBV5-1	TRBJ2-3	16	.	TGCGCCAGCAGCTGGGAGCCGGGACTCATCACAGATACGCAGTATTTT	CASSWEPGLITDTQYF
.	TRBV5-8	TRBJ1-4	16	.	TGTGCCAGCAGCTCGCCCAGGGGTGCAACTAATGAAAAACTGTTTTTT	CASSSPRGATNEKLFF
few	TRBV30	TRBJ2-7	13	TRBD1	TGTGCCTGGAGTGTGGGACAGGGCGGCGAGCAGTACTTC	CAWSVGQGGEQYF
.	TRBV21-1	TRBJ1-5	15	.	TGTGCCAGCAGCCTCCTGACAGGGGCGGCTCAGCCCCAGCATTTT	CASSLLTGAAQPQHF
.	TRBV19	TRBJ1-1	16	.	TGTGCCAGTAGTATAGGGCCCGGCAGGATGAACACTGAAGCTTTCTTT	CASSIGPGRMNTEAFF
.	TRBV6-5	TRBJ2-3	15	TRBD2	TGTGCCAGCAGCACTAGCGGGAGCCCTGGGGAGGCGCAGTATTTT	CASSTSGSPGEAQYF
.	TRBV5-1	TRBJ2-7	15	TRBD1	TGCGCCAGCAGCTTGGCCCAGGGACAGGGCGCCGAGCAGTACTTC	CASSLAQGQGAEQYF
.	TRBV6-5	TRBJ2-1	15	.	TGTGCCAGTCGTAAACAACAGGACAGTCGCAATGAGCAGTTCTTC	CASRKQQDSRNEQFF